The subject of this entry is one T cell receptor beta chain. No antigen is known for it. From the 5' RACE reads, TCRdb called clonotypes with MiXCR, one entry per CDR3 protein. Among about 83,000 distinct CDR3 sequences, less than 11% were seen once, and the ten largest hold around 8%. There are 15 residues in the CDR3. Germline CDR1 reads MNHEY; CDR2 reads SMNVEV (reference sequence). J lost 4 bases, V lost 4 bases, and 9 bases had no gene match. This entry comes from a study of early T cells in non-severe SARS-CoV-2 infection. Study results and caveats: The matching step, a VDJdb search, favored anti-spike CD8 responses and missed private and CD4 specificities.

Source: whole blood, taken at baseline. The clonotype comes from an adult who was a healthcare worker with PCR-confirmed SARS-CoV-2 infection or an uninfected control (not recorded which). The chain combines TRBV27 with TRBJ2-7; 8 bases align to TRBD2. In DNA, the CDR3 is TGTGCCAGCAGTTCTCGTCGGGTAGCGGGATACGAGCAGTACTTC. It yields the protein CASSSRRVAGYEQYF.